What follows is one T cell receptor (beta chain) and its context. The data stem from a study of T cell responses to AZD1222 COVID-19 vaccine. The J segment lost 2 bases and the V segment lost 0 bases, leaving 1 base of the junction unmatched. Per germline, CDR1 LGHNA and CDR2 YNFKEQ. The CDR3 runs 16 residues. The protocol was immunoSEQ multiplex PCR, while the TCRdb copy is restricted to in-frame clones and leaves out a portion. This table has roughly 97,000 clones, around nine tenths appearing once. This chain joins TRBV4-2 and TRBJ2-6; 7 nucleotides agree with TRBD2. This clonotype originated in an adult who received the MenACWY meningococcal vaccine as a control. The sequencing here drew on peripheral blood, taken 28 days after the second dose of the MenACWY control vaccine. The CDR3 loop reads CASSQDTSAGANVLTF. The DNA for the CDR3 is TGTGCCAGCAGCCAAGATACTAGCGCTGGGGCCAACGTCCTGACTTTC.